This entry lists 8 T cell receptor beta chains sequenced from one sample in a study of cytomegalovirus exposure and HLA in healthy donors. PCR was performed using 60 Vbeta and 13 Jbeta primers. TCRdb keeps only in-frame clones here, not all; method: immunoSEQ multiplex PCR. Of around 160,000 clones in the sample, 75% to 80% were seen once. Sequenced sample: PBMCs. Receptors originate from a man in his forties or fifties in good health and CMV-seropositive.

The rearrangement joins TRBV12-5 to TRBJ1-1; D possibly corresponds to TRBD1 (6 bases). V dropped 1 base and J dropped 4 bases, with 13 bases sitting between them. CDR3 length: 15 amino acids. Per the germline V gene, CDR1 is LGHNT and CDR2 is FRNRAP. This CDR3 is CASGLAQGYGTEAFF. The CDR3 bases are TGTGCTAGTGGTTTGGCCCAGGGGTATGGCACTGAAGCTTTCTTT.

This rearrangement joins TRBV7-3 to TRBJ2-2; 9 bases map to TRBD1. The CDR3 sequence is 15 residues long. The J segment lost 5 bases and the V segment lost 3 bases, leaving 4 bases of the junction unmatched. Germline-derived CDR1 and CDR2 are SGHTA and FQGTGA. CDR3 loop: CASSFLGQGTGELFF. DNA for the CDR3: TGTGCCAGCAGCTTTTTGGGACAGGGAACCGGGGAGCTGTTTTTT.

This sequence joins TRBV4-1 and TRBJ2-1, with 10 bases lining up with TRBD2. CDR1 is MGHRA and CDR2 is YSYEKL in the germline V gene. V was pared by 3 bases and J by 0 bases, with 2 bases of the junction left unmatched. The CDR3 sequence is 16 residues long. DNA of the CDR3: TGCGCCAGCAGCCACCTAGCGGGAGTCTCCTACAATGAGCAGTTCTTC. Amino acids: CASSHLAGVSYNEQFF.

The chain carries TRBV11-2 and TRBJ1-1; D remains ambiguous. The V end was cut by 5 bases, the J end by 1 base, with 8 bases between. The CDR3 length is 13 residues. Germline CDR1 reads SGHAT; CDR2 reads FQNNGV. The CDR3 here is CASSVTANTEAFF. DNA of the CDR3: TGTGCCAGCAGCGTAACAGCGAACACTGAAGCTTTCTTT.

This clone has a handful of counts. The chain links TRBV28 to TRBJ1-2; 7 bases are shared with TRBD1. This CDR3 has 16 residues. Germline V gene lookup returns CDR1 MDHEN and CDR2 SYDVKM. J lost 0 bases, V lost 6 bases, and 10 bases had no gene match. The CDR3 nucleotides are TGTGCCAGCAGCTCCGGGACAGCTCCCGCTAACTATGGCTACACCTTC. It encodes CASSSGTAPANYGYTF.

This clone was counted once. The chain combines TRBV19 with TRBJ1-2, with D unresolved. Trimming cost V 6 bases and J 6 bases, with 20 bases left between them. From germline, CDR1 is LNHDA and CDR2 SQIVND (reference sequence). CDR3 length: 15 amino acids. CDR3 in amino acids: CASSDRLHRVNGYTF. CDR3 in DNA: TGTGCCAGTAGCGACCGACTTCACCGGGTGAATGGCTACACCTTC.

This chain uses TRBV11-1 with TRBJ1-3, with D perhaps TRBD1 (5 bases). CDR3 size: 15 residues. Germline CDR1 SGHAT, CDR2 FQDESV (reference sequence). V was clipped by 6 bases and J by 0 bases, with 12 bases between them. The CDR3: CASSSDSYSGNTIYF. CDR3 nucleotide sequence: TGTGCCAGCAGTTCTGACAGCTACTCTGGAAACACCATATATTTT.

V usage is TRBV19 and J usage is TRBJ1-2, with D possibly matching TRBD1 (5 bases). Trimming stripped 3 bases from V and 7 bases from J, with 18 bases between. The CDR3 consists of 15 residues. The germline V gene has CDR1 LNHDA and CDR2 SQIVND (reference sequence). The CDR3: CASSMVGLQAFGYTF. CDR3 nucleotide sequence: TGTGCCAGTAGTATGGTGGGCTTACAGGCGTTTGGCTACACCTTC.